Each of the 10 T cell receptor beta chains below was sequenced from the same sample in a study of preoperative IRX-2 immunotherapy in early breast cancer. Sequencing used immunoSEQ multiplex PCR; TCRdb keeps in-frame clones, though not all of them. The repertoire consists of around 6,000 clones, with roughly three quarters occurring once and the leading ten covering more than 15%. Stated treatment: preoperative locoregional IRX-2 cytokine immunotherapy. The sequences come from tumor tissue, collected before IRX-2 immunotherapy. These receptors were collected from a human donor with breast cancer.

Written as DNA, the CDR3 is TGTGCCAGTAGTATGTTACAGCGCAATCAGCCCCAGCATTTT. This gives the protein CASSMLQRNQPQHF. This chain joins TRBV19 and TRBJ1-5; D is unresolved. This CDR3 contains 14 residues. V was clipped by 3 bases and J by 2 bases, with 8 bases between them. CDR1 LNHDA and CDR2 SQIVND come from the germline V gene (reference sequence).

The V gene is TRBV6-8, the J gene TRBJ2-2, with TRBD1 matching 9 bases. The CDR3 extends over 17 amino acids. V trimming: 6 bases; J trimming: 1 base; junction bases outside the gene matches: 9. Germline V gene sequence: CDR1 MNHGY, CDR2 SAAAGT. CDR3 in DNA: TGTGCCAGCAGGGGACAGGGCCGAACCGTGAACACCGGGGAGCTGTTTTTT. It specifies CASRGQGRTVNTGELFF.

This clone was detected a few times. The rearrangement joins TRBV28 to TRBJ1-2; D gene uncertain. Per germline, CDR1 MDHEN and CDR2 SYDVKM. The CDR3 spans 14 residues. The V and J ends lost 6 bases and 3 bases respectively, with 14 bases between them. The CDR3 nucleotides read TGTGCCAGCAGCTCGGGTGGGGTGGACTATGGCTACACCTTC. Its translation is CASSSGGVDYGYTF.

By frequency in the sample, this clone is large. V gene TRBV11-3 combines with J gene TRBJ2-5; 11 nucleotides line up with TRBD2. The CDR3 contains 15 residues. CDR1 and CDR2 from the germline V gene are SGHNT and YENEEA. V trimming: 2 bases; J trimming: 5 bases; junction bases outside the gene matches: 4. This CDR3 is CASSLTSGGDETQYF. The CDR3 nucleotides read TGTGCCAGCAGCTTAACTAGCGGGGGAGACGAGACCCAGTACTTC.

The V call is TRBV19, the J call TRBJ1-1; tentatively, D is TRBD1 (6 bases). CDR1 is LNHDA and CDR2 is SQIVND in the germline V gene (reference sequence). Trimming removed 3 bases at V and 1 base at J, with 12 bases between. The CDR3 loop spans 15 amino acids. The CDR3 loop is CASSMAGRGNTEAFF. The CDR3, as DNA: TGTGCCAGTAGTATGGCGGGCAGGGGGAACACTGAAGCTTTCTTT.

The V gene is TRBV30, the J gene TRBJ1-5, with D perhaps TRBD1 (5 bases). Between the trimmed V and J ends, which lost 3 bases and 5 bases, there was a span of 11 bases. Germline CDR1 is GTSNPN and CDR2 is SVGIG (reference sequence). There are 13 residues in the CDR3. In DNA form, the CDR3 reads TGTGCCTGGAGCGCAGGGCGGGATCAGCCCCAGCATTTT. It specifies CAWSAGRDQPQHF.

V is TRBV14 and J is TRBJ1-2; D perhaps matches TRBD1 (5 bases). The germline gives CDR1 SGHDN, CDR2 FVKESK. CDR3 length equals 13 residues. V dropped 2 bases and J dropped 7 bases, with 11 bases sitting between them. This CDR3 is CASSQLTGSGYTF. The CDR3 bases are TGTGCCAGCAGCCAACTAACAGGTAGTGGCTACACCTTC.

The V call is TRBV11-3, the J call TRBJ1-2; possibly TRBD1 for D (5 bases). Trimming took 5 bases from V and 0 from J, leaving 13 bases between them. Germline assignment: CDR1 SGHNT and CDR2 YENEEA. The CDR3 is 15 amino acids. The CDR3 is CASSREGRTNYGYTF. For the CDR3, the DNA is TGTGCCAGCAGCCGGGAGGGACGGACTAACTATGGCTACACCTTC.

This clone is medium-sized. The rearrangement joins TRBV11-3 to TRBJ1-1; a weak D match, TRBD1 (5 bases). The V gene's germline CDR1 is SGHNT and CDR2 YENEEA. V was cut by 1 base and J by 4 bases, with 13 bases left in between. The CDR3 extends over 15 amino acids. In nucleotides, the CDR3 is TGTGCCAGCAGCTTAGGGTTGGTGGGGGGCACTGAAGCTTTCTTT. It translates to CASSLGLVGGTEAFF.

This clone was seen a single time. The chain employs TRBV7-6 and TRBJ1-1; 7 positions agree with TRBD1. Losses at the gene ends were 4 bases for V and 1 base for J; bases not matched to a gene: 3. The CDR3 spans 14 residues. Germline V gene lookup returns CDR1 SGHVS and CDR2 FNYEAQ. The CDR3 loop is CASSSWTGNTEAFF. The CDR3 nucleotides are TGTGCCAGCAGCTCATGGACAGGGAACACTGAAGCTTTCTTT. The entire variable domain, with the rest obtained from reference TRBV7-6 and TRBJ1-1, is as follows: GAGVSQSPRYKVTKRGQDVALRCDPISGHVSLYWYRQALGQGPEFLTYFNYEAQQDKSGLPNDRFSAERPEGSISTLTIQRTEQRDSAMYRCASSSWTGNTEAFFGQGTRLTVV.